This T cell receptor beta chain was sequenced for a study of blood T cell repertoires in COVID-19. TCRdb's table, derived via immunoSEQ multiplex PCR, lists solely in-frame clones and lacks some. The sample shows roughly 290,000 clones, around 85% of them seen only once. CDR1 is MDHEN, CDR2 SYDVKM, per germline. J gave up 8 bases and V 6 bases, and 7 bases lay outside the gene matches. This CDR3 is 14 amino acids long. The study counted Cohort 3 donors as recovered given two negative PCRs, clearance, or symptom resolution. Sequencing was done on a sample of PBMCs or T cells enriched from blood (not recorded which). This sequence joins TRBV28 and TRBJ1-4; 9 bases are a match to TRBD1. This TCR derives from a woman aged 25 to 39 who had recovered from COVID-19. CDR3 in amino acids: CASSRGQGGEKLFF. In DNA, the CDR3 is TGTGCCAGCAGCCGGGGACAGGGAGGGGAAAAACTGTTTTTT. The variable domain in full, with the rest retrieved from reference TRBV28 and TRBJ1-4, is DVKVTQSSRYLVKRTGEKVFLECVQDMDHENMFWYRQDPGLGLRLIYFSYDVKMKEKGDIPEGYSVSREKKERFSLILESASTNQTSMYLCASSRGQGGEKLFFGSGTQLSVL.